This T cell receptor beta chain was captured in a study of prognosis after radiotherapy for stage I lung cancer. Study details: Patients (approximately 13 men, five or six women) were aged about 50 to 95, median about 75 years. There were no patients who received concurrent therapy with stereotactic body radiotherapy.

Two rounds of multiplex PCR amplified TCR beta CDR3 from genomic DNA. First-round PCR, the initial amplification, used primers specific to each TRBV and TRBJ gene. Universal primers were what the second PCR round relied on. MiXCR was run by TCRdb on the multiplex PCR reads, yielding one entry per CDR3 protein. The sample includes roughly 16,000 distinct CDR3 sequences, around 30% seen only once; the top ten take approximately 23%. This clonotype is medium-sized (0.01 to 0.1%) by share. CT and PET/CT showed node-negative disease in all patients, none of whom had received prior chemotherapy or radiotherapy or had other malignancies. The sequence came from a donor over 45 with non-small cell lung cancer. Source: PBMCs, taken before or after stereotactic body radiation therapy (not recorded which).

CDR3 bases: TGTGCCAGCCGGCGAAGGACAGACGGACAAGAGACCCAGTACTTC. It encodes CASRRRTDGQETQYF. The V and J genes are TRBV12-3 or TRBV12-4 and TRBJ2-5; D might be TRBD1 (6 bases). This CDR3 is built from 15 residues. V was cut by 8 bases and J by 2 bases, with 18 bases left in between.